These 21 T cell receptor beta chains originate from one sample sequenced in a study of blood T cell repertoires in COVID-19 (dated by TCRdb to 2020 to 2022). Libraries came from the immunoSEQ multiplex PCR assay. As stored in TCRdb, this immuneACCESS dataset retains in-frame rearrangements with V and J assigned. A fraction of the clones does not appear; measured against another copy, unresolved V genes explain less than half of the discrepancy, and the remainder lacks a known reason. The sample table records about 34,000 clones; around 85% of these occur just once. About 15% of the sample is in the top ten clones. The specimen was peripheral blood. Receptor source: a human donor with acute or convalescent COVID-19. The donor label of this sample is uncertain.

The chain combines TRBV7-2 with TRBJ1-6, with TRBD1 identical over 9 bases. The CDR3 consists of 14 residues. V shed 5 bases and J 9 bases; nucleotides not matched to a gene: 5. The germline V gene encodes CDR1 SGHTA and CDR2 FQGNSA. CDR3 nucleotides: TGTGCCAGCAGCCAACAGGGACAGGGTTCACCCCTCCACTTT. Its protein is CASSQQGQGSPLHF.

The chain employs TRBV5-4 and TRBJ2-7; possibly TRBD1 for D (5 bases). The CDR3 runs to 16 residues. Deletions cut 0 bases from V and 3 bases from J, with 16 bases between. Germline lookup yields CDR1 SGHNT and CDR2 YYREEE (reference sequence). CDR3 in amino acids: CASSLGQGTWGYEQYF. Written as DNA, the CDR3 is TGTGCCAGCAGCTTGGGCCAGGGCACCTGGGGCTACGAGCAGTACTTC.

The V and J genes are TRBV19 and TRBJ2-1; 9 nucleotides align to TRBD2. The CDR3 sequence is 15 residues long. Germline V lookup: CDR1 LNHDA, CDR2 SQIVND (reference sequence). The V segment lost 2 bases and the J segment 7 bases; nucleotides outside the gene matches: 6. The CDR3 spells CASSIPAGGRNEQFF. DNA of the CDR3: TGTGCCAGTAGTATACCGGCGGGAGGGCGGAATGAGCAGTTCTTC.

Comments on this clone: One end of the junction does not line up with germline, which may come from a read error. The chain has TRBV5-1 and TRBJ2-3, with a possible D match to TRBD1 (5 bases). The CDR3 spans 13 residues. Germline V gene lookup returns CDR1 SGHRS and CDR2 YFSETQ. Here the CDR3 reads CASSLDVTGTQYF. DNA of the CDR3: TGCGCCAGCAGCTTGGATGTCACAGGTACGCAGTATTTT.

V gene TRBV25-1 combines with J gene TRBJ1-2, with 7 nucleotides matching TRBD1. Trimming cost V 8 bases and J 3 bases; bases outside gene matches: 9. The germline CDR1 and CDR2 sequences are MGHDK and SYGVNS. CDR3 length equals 14 residues. This CDR3 reads CASSRTDRYYGYTF. The CDR3 bases are TGTGCCAGCTCCCGCACGGACAGGTACTATGGCTACACCTTC.

This sequence joins TRBV29-1 and TRBJ1-1; D might be TRBD1 (5 bases). Germline-derived CDR1 and CDR2 are SQVTM and ANQGSEA. Deletions cut 5 bases from V and 0 bases from J, with 10 bases between. The CDR3 loop spans 13 amino acids. The CDR3 DNA reads TGCAGCGTTCAAAGACAGCTGAACACTGAAGCTTTCTTT. Its translation is CSVQRQLNTEAFF.

The chain joins TRBV9 to TRBJ1-4, with 8 bases matching TRBD1. There are 14 residues in the CDR3. Germline CDR1 reads SGDLS; CDR2 reads YYNGEE. The V and J ends lost 4 bases and 8 bases, in that order; junction bases with no gene match: 7. The CDR3 region is CASSRGQGGEKLFF. The CDR3 DNA is TGTGCCAGCAGCCGAGGACAGGGTGGGGAAAAACTGTTTTTT. Together with reference TRBV9 and TRBJ1-4, the CDR3 gives the full variable domain: DSGVTQTPKHLITATGQRVTLRCSPRSGDLSVYWYQQSLDQGLQFLIQYYNGEERAKGNILERFSAQQFPDLHSELNLSSLELGDSALYFCASSRGQGGEKLFFGSGTQLSVL.

V is TRBV25-1 and J is TRBJ1-2; D remains unclear. CDR1 is MGHDK and CDR2 is SYGVNS in the germline V gene. CDR3 size: 13 residues. Trimming took off 5 bases at V and 3 bases at J, with 10 bases between the two ends. The CDR3 here is CASSPGSYYGYTF. The CDR3 nucleotides are TGTGCCAGCAGTCCGGGGTCCTACTATGGCTACACCTTC.

The chain combines TRBV30 with TRBJ1-2, with D hard to call. CDR1 is GTSNPN, CDR2 SVGIG, per germline (reference sequence). Trimming left V 1 base short and J 4 bases short, with 4 bases between. The CDR3 runs to 11 residues. In DNA form, the CDR3 reads TGTGCCTGGAGTGCCAGCTATGGCTACACCTTC. Translated, it gives CAWSASYGYTF.

This clone was seen only a few times. This chain links TRBV9 with TRBJ2-1; the D gene is possibly TRBD2 (6 bases). This CDR3 is 14 amino acids long. In germline, CDR1 is SGDLS, CDR2 YYNGEE. Trimming took off 4 bases at V and 5 bases at J, with 13 bases between the two ends. CDR3 residues: CASSSPWTNNEQFF. In DNA, the CDR3 is TGTGCCAGCAGCTCTCCCTGGACTAACAATGAGCAGTTCTTC.

The chain employs TRBV4-1 and TRBJ1-4, with D possibly being TRBD1 (5 bases). V was pared by 3 bases and J by 8 bases, with 10 bases between. CDR1 is MGHRA and CDR2 is YSYEKL in the germline V gene. The CDR3 consists of 13 residues. CDR3: CASSHPGSEKLFF. The DNA of the CDR3 is TGCGCCAGCAGCCACCCAGGGTCAGAAAAACTGTTTTTT.

The chain recombines TRBV7-6 with TRBJ2-2; a weak D match, TRBD1 (7 bases). The V and J ends lost 5 bases and 2 bases respectively, with 12 bases between them. Germline V gene sequence: CDR1 SGHVS, CDR2 FNYEAQ. The CDR3 extends over 15 amino acids. CDR3 nucleotides: TGTGCCAGCAGCGCGGGACAGACAAACACCGGGGAGCTGTTTTTT. Its protein product is CASSAGQTNTGELFF. The complete variable domain, with remaining parts taken from reference TRBV7-6 and TRBJ2-2, reads GAGVSQSPRYKVTKRGQDVALRCDPISGHVSLYWYRQALGQGPEFLTYFNYEAQQDKSGLPNDRFSAERPEGSISTLTIQRTEQRDSAMYRCASSAGQTNTGELFFGEGSRLTVL.

The V gene is TRBV7-8, the J gene TRBJ1-1; D is unclear. Trimming removed 2 bases from V and 5 bases from J, with 12 bases in between. The CDR3 extends over 14 amino acids. Germline-derived CDR1 and CDR2 are SGHVS and FQNEAQ. Here the CDR3 DNA reads TGTGCCAGCAGCTTATACGGTCCGGAGACTGAAGCTTTCTTT. Translation: CASSLYGPETEAFF.

The DNA for the CDR3 is TGTGCCAGCAGTTACTCAGCAGGGGGTATCTATGGCTACACCTTC. Amino acid sequence: CASSYSAGGIYGYTF. The rearrangement links TRBV6-2 or TRBV6-3 to TRBJ1-2, with TRBD1 matching over 7 bases. V lost 0 bases and J lost 4; bases outside the gene matches: 5. The germline gives CDR1 MNHEY, CDR2 SVGEGT. CDR3 length: 15 residues.

This clone was seen a handful of times. The rearrangement links TRBV19 to TRBJ1-6; 9 bases are a match to TRBD1. In germline, CDR1 is LNHDA, CDR2 SQIVND (reference sequence). With 7 bases clipped from V and 9 bases from J, the junction kept 10 bases outside the gene matches. The CDR3 is 15 residues long. In nucleotides, the CDR3 is TGTGCCAGTACCGCGAAAACAGGGGGCCGTTCACCCCTCCACTTT. It translates to CASTAKTGGRSPLHF. The full variable domain, completed using reference TRBV19 and TRBJ1-6, is DGGITQSPKYLFRKEGQNVTLSCEQNLNHDAMYWYRQDPGQGLRLIYYSQIVNDFQKGDIAEGYSVSREKKESFPLTVTSAQKNPTAFYLCASTAKTGGRSPLHFGNGTRLTVT.

The chain has TRBV2 and TRBJ1-1, with 7 bases matching TRBD1. V lost 5 bases and J lost 0; bases outside the gene matches: 3. Germline V lookup: CDR1 SNHLY, CDR2 FYNNEI. The length of the CDR3 is 14 residues. The CDR3 loop is CASSYQGVNTEAFF. The CDR3 DNA reads as TGTGCCAGCAGTTACCAGGGGGTGAACACTGAAGCTTTCTTT.

V is TRBV28 and J is TRBJ1-2; D uncertain. CDR3 length: 12 residues. The germline CDR1 and CDR2 sequences are MDHEN and SYDVKM. The germline V and J ends were trimmed by 5 bases and 3 bases, with 7 bases remaining between them. Here the CDR3 reads CASSPLYYGYTF. CDR3 sequence (DNA): TGTGCCAGCAGTCCCCTTTACTATGGCTACACCTTC.

In DNA form, the CDR3 reads TGCGCCAGCAGCCGCCAAGCTACCGGGACAGGGGACGCTGGCTACACCTTC. Encoded protein: CASSRQATGTGDAGYTF. This chain links TRBV4-3 with TRBJ1-2, with TRBD1 matching over 10 bases. The CDR3 length is 17 residues. Germline assignment: CDR1 LGHNA and CDR2 YSLEER. J lost 7 bases, V lost 4 bases, and 15 bases had no gene match.

The chain combines TRBV18 with TRBJ2-1; TRBD1 matches 8 bases. Germline loops: CDR1 KGHSH, CDR2 LQKENI. The CDR3 totals 18 residues. V lost 1 base to trimming and J lost 4 bases; unmatched junction nucleotides: 12. The CDR3 here is CASSPQDYMGQVYNEQFF. As DNA, the CDR3 is TGTGCCAGCTCACCACAAGACTACATGGGACAGGTTTACAATGAGCAGTTCTTC.

The chain has TRBV6-5 and TRBJ1-2; D call uncertain. The CDR3 is 15 residues long. CDR1 and CDR2 (germline): MNHEY, SVGAGI. Trimming pared 0 bases from V and 4 bases from J, leaving 12 bases between. The CDR3 here is CASSYSNAAIYGYTF. CDR3 DNA sequence: TGTGCCAGCAGTTACTCGAATGCAGCGATCTATGGCTACACCTTC.

The V call is TRBV14, the J call TRBJ1-2; D is perhaps TRBD1 (6 bases). V was pared by 4 bases and J by 2 bases, with 17 bases between. CDR1 and CDR2 from the germline V gene are SGHDN and FVKESK. The CDR3 extends over 16 amino acids. CDR3 in amino acids: CASSPSRGGANYGYTF. As DNA, the CDR3 is TGTGCCAGCAGCCCCTCGAGGGGGGGCGCCAACTATGGCTACACCTTC.